The 14 T cell receptor beta chains listed next were all sequenced from one sample in a study of blood T cells in healthy people across ages. A second PCR, run for roughly 7 to 11 cycles, used a sample-barcoded 5' primer plus a J-beta primer mix. MiXCR was run by TCRdb on the 5' RACE reads, yielding one entry per CDR3 protein. The sample contains fewer than 800,000 distinct CDR3 sequences, around 25% of which appear only once. Separately, the same data were catalogued under a study of T cells of mothers and their children.

Sequencing was carried out using blood. These receptors all come from a boy between 10 and 17 years old in good health.

The chain joins TRBV5-1 to TRBJ1-3, with TRBD1 as a possible D gene (5 bases). Trimming shortened V by 7 bases and J by 0 bases, and 14 bases separated the two germline ends. The CDR3 is made up of 15 amino acids. The germline V gene has CDR1 SGHRS and CDR2 YFSETQ. CDR3 nucleotides: TGCGCCAGCGCCCAGGACATCCGCTCTGGAAACACCATATATTTT. This codes for CASAQDIRSGNTIYF.

This clonotype was recorded a few times. The rearrangement uses TRBV5-1 and TRBJ2-7; D assignment may be TRBD1 or TRBD2 (5 bases each). This CDR3 comprises 15 residues. V dropped 2 bases and J dropped 3 bases, with 15 bases sitting between them. Germline-derived CDR1 and CDR2 are SGHRS and YFSETQ. CDR3 nucleotides: TGCGCCAGCAGCTTCCCGCAGGCAGGGAGCTACGAGCAGTACTTC. Translated: CASSFPQAGSYEQYF.

V usage is TRBV29-1 and J usage is TRBJ1-3; 7 positions match TRBD1. V shed 6 bases, J shed 2 bases, and the junction held 7 bases outside the gene matches. Germline values: CDR1 SQVTM, CDR2 ANQGSEA. The CDR3 runs 14 residues. CDR3 protein: CSVITGAAGNTIYF. CDR3 coding DNA: TGCAGCGTCATAACAGGGGCGGCTGGAAACACCATATATTTT.

This clonotype turned up a few times. The chain is built from TRBV28 and TRBJ2-5, with 10 bases matching TRBD2. This CDR3 has 16 amino acids. With V trimmed by 9 bases and J by 5 bases, 15 bases remained unmatched. Germline CDR1 reads MDHEN; CDR2 reads SYDVKM. Here the CDR3 reads CASLTQSGRAEETQYF. The CDR3 DNA follows: TGTGCCAGTTTGACCCAGAGCGGGAGGGCCGAGGAGACCCAGTACTTC. The full variable domain, with the rest looked up from reference TRBV28 and TRBJ2-5, is DVKVTQSSRYLVKRTGEKVFLECVQDMDHENMFWYRQDPGLGLRLIYFSYDVKMKEKGDIPEGYSVSREKKERFSLILESASTNQTSMYLCASLTQSGRAEETQYFGPGTRLLVL.

This clonotype was detected only a few times. The gene calls are TRBV2 and TRBJ1-2; perhaps TRBD1 as D (5 bases). The CDR3 length is 14 residues. CDR1 is SNHLY, CDR2 FYNNEI, per germline. The V end lost 8 bases, the J end lost 7 bases, and 20 bases lay between the germline ends. In DNA, the CDR3 is TGTGCCAGCCTTATCCGCCAGGGAGGGTCTGGCTACACCTTC. As protein: CASLIRQGGSGYTF.

The V and J genes are TRBV24-1 and TRBJ2-3, with 11 bases identical to TRBD2. With V trimmed by 2 bases and J by 1 base, 1 base remained unmatched. The CDR3 covers 16 residues. CDR1 is KGHDR, CDR2 SFDVKD, per germline. The CDR3 spells CATSDYSGGGTDTQYF. CDR3 bases: TGTGCCACCAGTGATTATAGCGGGGGGGGCACAGATACGCAGTATTTT.

The chain couples TRBV20-1 to TRBJ2-7; D possibly corresponds to TRBD2 (6 bases). This CDR3 is 13 amino acids long. Trimming pared 6 bases from V and 5 bases from J, leaving 17 bases between. Germline CDR1 and CDR2: DFQATT and SNEGSKA (reference sequence). CDR3 in DNA: TGCAGTGCCGAACCAGGAGGGTTCGACGAGCAGTACTTC. Its protein is CSAEPGGFDEQYF.

The rearrangement links TRBV4-2 to TRBJ2-2; D uncertain. Germline loops: CDR1 LGHNA, CDR2 YNFKEQ. The V end lost 0 bases, the J end lost 3 bases, and 8 bases lay between the germline ends. The length of the CDR3 is 15 residues. CDR3 protein: CASSQDSADTGELFF. In DNA form, the CDR3 reads TGTGCCAGCAGCCAAGATTCGGCAGACACCGGGGAGCTGTTTTTT.

The rearrangement links TRBV25-1 to TRBJ2-7, with D hard to call. Germline-derived CDR1 and CDR2 are MGHDK and SYGVNS. Trimming removed 8 bases at V and 0 bases at J, with 14 bases between. The CDR3 runs to 14 residues. The CDR3: CASWIPSGSYEQYF. DNA of the CDR3: TGTGCCAGCTGGATACCCTCCGGCTCCTACGAGCAGTACTTC.

This clonotype occurred a few times. The chain employs TRBV5-6 and TRBJ2-1; no reliable D call. Trimming shortened V by 0 bases and J by 2 bases, and 9 bases separated the two germline ends. The CDR3 has 15 amino acids. The germline CDR1 and CDR2 sequences are SGHDT and YYEEEE. CDR3 in DNA: TGTGCCAGCAGCTTGGTCCTGGGCCCCTACAATGAGCAGTTCTTC. Translation: CASSLVLGPYNEQFF.

This clonotype was counted only a few times. The chain couples TRBV29-1 to TRBJ2-7, with 7 positions matching TRBD2. Germline V gene sequence: CDR1 SQVTM, CDR2 ANQGSEA. The junction had 13 bases not matched to a gene; V was cut back by 7 bases and J by 7 bases. The CDR3 spans 13 residues. The CDR3 DNA reads as TGCAGCGCTGTAGCGGGTGGCGTGGGGGAGCAGTACTTC. It translates to CSAVAGGVGEQYF.

The genes are TRBV29-1 and TRBJ1-2; TRBD1 matches at 9 bases. Germline values: CDR1 SQVTM, CDR2 ANQGSEA. The length of the CDR3 is 12 residues. V shed 3 bases, J shed 10 bases, and the junction held 6 bases outside the gene matches. Here the CDR3 DNA reads TGCAGCGTTGAGCGGACAGGGGAAGACTACACCTTC. Translation: CSVERTGEDYTF.

There are a few counts of this clonotype. The chain combines TRBV5-1 with TRBJ2-3, with D uncertain. Germline loops: CDR1 SGHRS, CDR2 YFSETQ. V shed 1 base and J shed 4 bases, with 7 bases lying between them. This CDR3 is built from 13 residues. The CDR3 sequence: CASSLPLSDTQYF. In DNA, the CDR3 is TGCGCCAGCAGCTTGCCCCTTTCAGATACGCAGTATTTT.

The genes are TRBV2 and TRBJ2-5; D ambiguous. CDR1 SNHLY and CDR2 FYNNEI come from the germline V gene. Trimming pared 1 base from V and 4 bases from J, leaving 7 bases between. The CDR3 contains 13 residues. The CDR3: CASSEGLAETQYF. CDR3 bases: TGTGCCAGCAGTGAAGGGTTGGCAGAGACCCAGTACTTC.